A single sample is the source of the 9 T cell receptor beta chains below, sequenced in a study of blood T cell repertoires in COVID-19. Measured with immunoSEQ multiplex PCR; TCRdb has only the in-frame clones, and not every one. The table lists some 260,000 clones, around 90% of them singletons. Specimen: PBMCs or T cells enriched from blood (not recorded which). These TCRs come from a woman aged 25 to 39 with acute COVID-19.

The CDR3 is CASSLSPSGRFNEQFF. The CDR3 nucleotides read TGTGCCAGCAGCTTATCACCTAGCGGGAGGTTCAATGAGCAGTTCTTC. The rearrangement links TRBV11-2 to TRBJ2-1; 11 bases are a match to TRBD2. The CDR3 spans 16 residues. Germline CDR1 SGHAT, CDR2 FQNNGV. The ends lost 2 bases at V and 6 bases at J; junction bases unmatched: 6.

This clone is a singleton in its sample. The chain links TRBV7-8 to TRBJ2-1; 11 bases are a match to TRBD2. The germline CDR1 and CDR2 sequences are SGHVS and FQNEAQ. The V gene end was trimmed by 5 bases and the J gene end by 7 bases; junction bases not matched to a gene: 19. The CDR3 is 19 residues long. The CDR3 spells CASSATYGFSGGATNEQFF. The CDR3 DNA sequence: TGTGCCAGCAGCGCGACTTACGGGTTTAGCGGGGGGGCCACGAATGAGCAGTTCTTC. The full variable domain, rest sourced from reference TRBV7-8 and TRBJ2-1, is GAGVSQSPRYKVAKRGQDVALRCDPISGHVSLFWYQQALGQGPEFLTYFQNEAQLDKSGLPSDRFFAERPEGSVSTLKIQRTQQEDSAVYLCASSATYGFSGGATNEQFFGPGTRLTVL.

The count of this clone is one. The V and J genes are TRBV6-5 and TRBJ1-6, with 7 bases identical to TRBD1. V lost 0 bases, J lost 4 bases, and 3 bases stayed unmatched. There are 16 residues in the CDR3. Germline values: CDR1 MNHEY, CDR2 SVGAGI. This CDR3 reads CASSYSPGQYNSPLHF. The CDR3 nucleotides are TGTGCCAGCAGTTACTCCCCGGGACAGTATAATTCACCCCTCCACTTT.

The rearrangement joins TRBV28 to TRBJ1-2; 11 bases align to TRBD1. Losses at the gene ends were 7 bases for V and 1 base for J; bases not matched to a gene: 8. CDR3 size: 16 residues. Germline values: CDR1 MDHEN, CDR2 SYDVKM. As DNA, the CDR3 is TGTGCCAGCACCCGTGGCGGGACAGGGGGTAACTATGGCTACACCTTC. Its protein product is CASTRGGTGGNYGYTF.

This chain uses TRBV5-1 with TRBJ2-7; the D gene is possibly TRBD2 (5 bases). CDR1 and CDR2 from the germline V gene are SGHRS and YFSETQ. The CDR3 has 14 amino acids. With 6 bases removed from V and 2 bases from J, the gap between germline ends came to 15 bases. The DNA for the CDR3 is TGCGCCAGCACCCCTAGTCGGGGAGCCTACGAGCAGTACTTC. Its translation is CASTPSRGAYEQYF. Together with reference TRBV5-1 and TRBJ2-7, the CDR3 gives the full variable domain: KAGVTQTPRYLIKTRGQQVTLSCSPISGHRSVSWYQQTPGQGLQFLFEYFSETQRNKGNFPGRFSGRQFSNSRSEMNVSTLELGDSALYLCASTPSRGAYEQYFGPGTRLTVT.

In its sample, this clone was seen a few times. The chain recombines TRBV18 with TRBJ2-2; 8 bases are a match to TRBD2. CDR3 length: 15 amino acids. Germline assignment: CDR1 KGHSH and CDR2 LQKENI. With V trimmed by 6 bases and J by 3 bases, 6 bases remained unmatched. CDR3 loop: CASSKLAEDTGELFF. The CDR3 DNA is TGTGCCAGCTCTAAACTAGCGGAAGACACCGGGGAGCTGTTTTTT.

The gene calls are TRBV7-8 and TRBJ1-1; possible D gene TRBD1, 6 bases. V was trimmed by 3 bases and J by 0 bases, leaving 29 bases between them. The germline V gene has CDR1 SGHVS and CDR2 FQNEAQ. This CDR3 has 21 residues. This CDR3 reads CASSLIRVLSAQDRMNTEAFF. CDR3 nucleotides: TGTGCCAGCAGCTTGATACGAGTATTGAGCGCCCAGGACAGAATGAACACTGAAGCTTTCTTT.

This chain joins TRBV21-1 and TRBJ1-5. TRBV21-1 is a known pseudogene. CDR3 length: 16 residues. CDR3 sequence reads: CASSRRVGYSNQPQHF. The CDR3 DNA follows: TGTGCCAGCAGCAGGAGGGTGGGATATAGCAATCAGCCCCAGCATTTT.

The chain recombines TRBV19 with TRBJ2-2; TRBD1 might be the D (5 bases). CDR3 length: 16 amino acids. V lost 6 bases, J lost 6 bases, and 20 bases lay in between. CDR1 is LNHDA and CDR2 is SQIVND in the germline V gene (reference sequence). CDR3 sequence: CASRSDNGVWAGELFF. CDR3 DNA sequence: TGTGCCAGTAGGTCGGACAATGGGGTTTGGGCCGGGGAGCTGTTTTTT. Variable domain in full (rest from reference TRBV19 and TRBJ2-2): DGGITQSPKYLFRKEGQNVTLSCEQNLNHDAMYWYRQDPGQGLRLIYYSQIVNDFQKGDIAEGYSVSREKKESFPLTVTSAQKNPTAFYLCASRSDNGVWAGELFFGEGSRLTVL.